The 18 T cell receptor beta chains reported below all come from one sample, sequenced in a study of CD4+ T cells in melanoma (dated by TCRdb to between 2021 and 2024). The library was prepared using the immunoSEQ multiplex PCR assay. The immuneACCESS repertoire file appears here via TCRdb, limited to in-frame rearrangements. These files lack a portion of the clones; in checked studies, under half of the deficit traces to unresolved V genes, and the cause of the others is not known. The sample includes some 10,000 clones, with roughly 65% observed a single time. In total, the top ten clones hold roughly 9.6% of the sample. The sequenced material came from cells from a culture (not recorded whether cultured in vitro). These TCRs come from a human donor with melanoma.

V usage is TRBV7-3 and J usage is TRBJ2-7, with D perhaps matching TRBD2 (5 bases). There are 13 residues in the CDR3. Deletions cut 0 bases from V and 5 bases from J, with 8 bases between. Germline CDR1 reads SGHTA; CDR2 reads FQGTGA. The CDR3 DNA sequence: TGTGCCAGCAGCTTAACCCCCGGGGACGAGCAGTACTTC. Protein sequence: CASSLTPGDEQYF.

The chain uses TRBV7-9 and TRBJ2-3; no firm D call. V shed 4 bases and J shed 4 bases, with 9 bases lying between them. This CDR3 spans 13 amino acids. CDR1 SEHNR and CDR2 FQNEAQ come from the germline V gene (reference sequence). The CDR3 bases are TGTGCCAGCAGCTCGTACAACGCAGATACGCAGTATTTT. Its protein product is CASSSYNADTQYF. Drawing the rest from reference TRBV7-9 and TRBJ2-3, the complete variable domain is DTGVSQNPRHKITKRGQNVTFRCDPISEHNRLYWYRQTLGQGPEFLTYFQNEAQLEKSRLLSDRFSAERPKGSFSTLEIQRTEQGDSAMYLCASSSYNADTQYFGPGTRLTVL.

CDR3 sequence reads: CASSVVGDRANEQFF. DNA for the CDR3: TGTGCCAGCAGCGTAGTAGGGGACAGGGCCAATGAGCAGTTCTTC. The V call is TRBV9, the J call TRBJ2-1, with 9 bases fitting TRBD1. The J segment lost 6 bases and the V segment lost 0 bases, leaving 4 bases of the junction unmatched. The CDR3 covers 15 residues. Germline lookup yields CDR1 SGDLS and CDR2 YYNGEE.

The CDR3 DNA is TGTGCCAGCAGCTTAAGCTGGACAGACCACCGTCTGCAGTTCTTC. Its translation is CASSLSWTDHRLQFF. The chain has TRBV7-8 and TRBJ2-1; D is possibly TRBD1 (6 bases). In germline, CDR1 is SGHVS, CDR2 FQNEAQ. V dropped 2 bases and J dropped 12 bases, with 20 bases sitting between them. There are 15 residues in the CDR3.

In nucleotides, the CDR3 is TGCAGTGCTAGATCTAACTATGGCTACACCTTC. Its protein product is CSARSNYGYTF. The chain couples TRBV20-1 to TRBJ1-2; no clear D. Germline V gene data show CDR1 as DFQATT and CDR2 as SNEGSKA (reference sequence). With 2 bases removed from V and 0 bases from J, the gap between germline ends came to 1 base. The CDR3 has 11 residues.

The chain has TRBV27 and TRBJ2-7; D assignment may be TRBD1 or TRBD2 (5 bases each). V lost 1 base, J lost 1 base, and 11 bases lay in between. This CDR3 has 15 amino acids. Germline V gene sequence: CDR1 MNHEY, CDR2 SMNVEV (reference sequence). CDR3 loop: CASSLWGTGSYEQYF. The DNA for the CDR3 is TGTGCCAGCAGTTTATGGGGGACGGGATCCTACGAGCAGTACTTC.

V is TRBV6-6 and J is TRBJ1-5; D is possibly TRBD1 (5 bases). Germline CDR1 MNHNY, CDR2 SVGAGI (reference sequence). The CDR3 sequence is 15 residues long. Trimming took 0 bases from V and 1 from J, leaving 7 bases between them. DNA for the CDR3: TGTGCCAGCAGTTACTCGAGGGACAGCAATCAGCCCCAGCATTTT. As protein: CASSYSRDSNQPQHF.

This clone has just a few counts. This chain joins TRBV5-4 and TRBJ1-6, with 8 bases fitting TRBD1. Trimming took 1 base from V and 7 from J; bases not matched to a gene: 4. Germline V CDR1 and CDR2: SGHNT, YYREEE (reference sequence). The CDR3 runs to 15 residues. CDR3 DNA: TGTGCCAGCAGCTTGATGACAGGGGTCAATTCACCCCTCCACTTT. Its protein is CASSLMTGVNSPLHF.

V usage is TRBV7-2 and J usage is TRBJ2-5; a weak D match, TRBD2 (5 bases). Trimming took 7 bases from V and 4 from J, leaving 22 bases between them. The CDR3 consists of 16 residues. In germline, CDR1 is SGHTA, CDR2 FQGNSA. The CDR3 loop is CASISSSGKMAETQYF. The CDR3 DNA follows: TGTGCCAGCATCTCATCCTCGGGGAAGATGGCAGAGACCCAGTACTTC.

This clone was observed a single time. The V gene is TRBV25-1, the J gene TRBJ2-7, with D maybe TRBD1 (6 bases). This CDR3 spans 12 amino acids. Germline values: CDR1 MGHDK, CDR2 SYGVNS. The V end lost 6 bases, the J end lost 5 bases, and 11 bases lay between the germline ends. CDR3 DNA: TGTGCCAGCAGAGCTCAGGGGAACGAGCAGTACTTC. This gives the protein CASRAQGNEQYF.

The chain joins TRBV6-6 to TRBJ1-6; 11 nucleotides line up with TRBD1. From germline, CDR1 is MNHNY and CDR2 SVGAGI (reference sequence). The CDR3 length is 14 residues. V lost 6 bases, J lost 7 bases, and 2 bases stayed unmatched. CDR3 region: CASRGQGANSPLHF. DNA for the CDR3: TGTGCCAGCAGAGGACAGGGGGCAAATTCACCCCTCCACTTT.

The genes are TRBV6-1 and TRBJ1-4; possibly TRBD1 for D (5 bases). This CDR3 comprises 15 residues. Trimming left V 6 bases short and J 8 bases short, with 19 bases between. The germline gives CDR1 MNHNS, CDR2 SASEGT. The DNA for the CDR3 is TGTGCCAGCAGCCCTAGGCGGGGGTCCGACGAAAAACTGTTTTTT. This translates into CASSPRRGSDEKLFF.

This chain joins TRBV19 and TRBJ1-6; TRBD1 might be the D (6 bases). Trimming removed 5 bases at V and 13 bases at J, with 15 bases between. CDR1 is LNHDA and CDR2 is SQIVND in the germline V gene (reference sequence). The length of the CDR3 is 13 residues. CDR3: CASSPRQDLPLHF. DNA for the CDR3: TGTGCCAGTAGTCCCCGACAGGATCTCCCCCTCCACTTT.

The chain has TRBV4-1 and TRBJ1-5; TRBD1 is a possible D gene (5 bases). Deletions cut 5 bases from V and 4 bases from J, with 6 bases between. The CDR3 runs to 12 residues. From germline, CDR1 is MGHRA and CDR2 YSYEKL. CDR3 DNA: TGCGCCAGCAGCGGGGCTAATCAGCCCCAGCATTTT. Amino acids: CASSGANQPQHF.

This clone appeared a few times. This sequence joins TRBV6-1 and TRBJ1-1, with D possibly TRBD1 on 5 matching bases. Trimming took 0 bases from V and 8 from J, leaving 10 bases between them. In germline, CDR1 is MNHNS, CDR2 SASEGT. This CDR3 is 13 amino acids long. The CDR3 is CASSEARGVEAFF. In DNA, the CDR3 is TGTGCCAGCAGTGAAGCAAGGGGCGTAGAAGCTTTCTTT.

The chain combines TRBV7-3 with TRBJ2-3, with a tentative D call TRBD2 (5 bases). V lost 2 bases and J 0 bases, leaving 15 bases between the germline ends. Looked up from germline, CDR1 is SGHTA and CDR2 is FQGTGA. The CDR3 has 17 residues. The DNA of the CDR3 is TGTGCCAGCAGCTTAGGGGTTTCTTCGGGGAGCACAGATACGCAGTATTTT. This gives the protein CASSLGVSSGSTDTQYF.

In the case of this clone: Other DNA sequences of this sample code for an identical CDR3. The J gene is TRBJ1-1, the V gene TRBV20-1, with a possible D match to TRBD1 (5 bases). CDR1 is DFQATT, CDR2 SNEGSKA, per germline (reference sequence). The length of the CDR3 is 11 residues. V lost 3 bases to trimming and J lost 5 bases, with 7 bases between them. CDR3 in amino acids: CSASRVTEAFF. The CDR3 nucleotides are TGCAGTGCTAGCAGGGTGACTGAAGCTTTCTTT.

The chain joins TRBV11-2 to TRBJ2-7; D is unclear. V was clipped by 5 bases and J by 9 bases, with 20 bases between them. The CDR3 loop spans 14 amino acids. Germline CDR1 SGHAT, CDR2 FQNNGV. The CDR3 coding sequence is TGTGCCAGCAGCCAATTTGGGAACTCCTTGGGGCAGTACTTC. Protein sequence: CASSQFGNSLGQYF.